The 20 T cell receptor beta chains below were found in one sample sequenced in a study of OX40 agonist ivuxolimab in advanced cancers. Libraries came from the immunoSEQ multiplex PCR assay. TCRdb re-hosts the immuneACCESS table, in-frame sequences only. Its copies lack some clones; in the studies checked, an unresolved V gene accounts for under half of them, and the cause for the rest is not known. The sample includes about 80,000 clones, with around 87% observed a single time. The ten most abundant clones make up 0.2% to 0.3% of the sample. The sequenced sample was CD4+ or CD8+ T cells sorted from blood, obtained in a trial of the OX40 agonist ivuxolimab. Receptor source: an adult with an advanced solid tumor such as melanoma, head and neck, liver or kidney cancer.

The V gene is TRBV2, the J gene TRBJ2-6, with D maybe TRBD1 (5 bases). Per germline, CDR1 SNHLY and CDR2 FYNNEI. The CDR3 covers 14 residues. V was pared by 7 bases and J by 11 bases, with 18 bases between. Here the CDR3 reads CASNPGLRSDVLTF. CDR3 bases: TGTGCCAGCAACCCAGGGTTGCGAAGTGACGTCCTGACTTTC.

The chain joins TRBV28 to TRBJ1-1, with 7 bases aligning to TRBD1. CDR1 and CDR2 (germline): MDHEN, SYDVKM. Losses at the gene ends were 5 bases for V and 1 base for J; bases not matched to a gene: 7. CDR3 length: 15 residues. The CDR3 nucleotides read TGTGCCAGCAGTCTACCCGGACAGGCGAACACTGAAGCTTTCTTT. It yields the protein CASSLPGQANTEAFF.

This rearrangement joins TRBV7-2 to TRBJ2-7, with 7 nucleotides matching TRBD2. The CDR3 spans 14 residues. Germline CDR1 and CDR2: SGHTA and FQGNSA. V trimming: 5 bases; J trimming: 8 bases; junction bases outside the gene matches: 12. CDR3 in DNA: TGTGCCAGCAGCCTTAGTCAGTGGCGGGAGCAGCAGTACTTC. Translation gives CASSLSQWREQQYF. Together with reference TRBV7-2 and TRBJ2-7, the CDR3 gives the full variable domain: GAGVSQSPSNKVTEKGKDVELRCDPISGHTALYWYRQSLGQGLEFLIYFQGNSAPDKSGLPSDRFSAERTGGSVSTLTIQRTQQEDSAVYLCASSLSQWREQQYFGPGTRLTVT.

This chain connects TRBV28 to TRBJ1-2; tentative D call: TRBD1 (5 bases). The germline CDR1 and CDR2 sequences are MDHEN and SYDVKM. Trimming stripped 2 bases from V and 3 bases from J, with 7 bases between. The CDR3 covers 13 residues. CDR3 bases: TGTGCCAGCAGTTTACCGGGGGACTATGGCTACACCTTC. This codes for CASSLPGDYGYTF.

V usage is TRBV6-1 and J usage is TRBJ1-5; D ambiguous. The CDR3 spans 15 residues. Germline V gene sequence: CDR1 MNHNS, CDR2 SASEGT. V gave up 3 bases and J gave up 2 bases, with 11 bases separating them. CDR3 DNA: TGTGCCAGCAGTGACGAGGGTATTGGCAATCAGCCCCAGCATTTT. Translating gives CASSDEGIGNQPQHF.

The chain has TRBV10-3 and TRBJ2-7, with 8 bases fitting TRBD1. CDR3 length: 12 amino acids. The trim removed 11 bases at V and 7 bases at J, leaving 10 bases unmatched. The germline CDR1 and CDR2 sequences are ENHRY and SYGVKD. CDR3 DNA: TGTGCCGCATCTACAGGGGGACAAGAGCAGTACTTC. Protein product: CAASTGGQEQYF.

CDR3 protein: CASNSGRGNEQFF. The CDR3 DNA reads TGTGCCAGCAACAGCGGGAGAGGCAATGAGCAGTTCTTC. This chain uses TRBV2 with TRBJ2-1; TRBD2 matches 8 bases. Germline V gene sequence: CDR1 SNHLY, CDR2 FYNNEI. The CDR3 length is 13 residues. J lost 6 bases, V lost 7 bases, and 5 bases had no gene match.

The chain links TRBV7-9 to TRBJ1-1, with 8 bases identical to TRBD1. Germline CDR1 and CDR2: SEHNR and FQNEAQ (reference sequence). CDR3 size: 17 residues. V dropped 5 bases and J dropped 0; count of bases not matched to a gene: 11. The CDR3 loop reads CASSKEQGATMNTEAFF. Here the CDR3 DNA reads TGTGCCAGCAGCAAAGAGCAGGGGGCTACCATGAACACTGAAGCTTTCTTT.

This chain links TRBV5-1 with TRBJ2-1, with TRBD2 as a possible D gene (5 bases). Germline assignment: CDR1 SGHRS and CDR2 YFSETQ. Between the trimmed V and J ends, which lost 1 base and 7 bases, there was a span of 15 bases. The CDR3 has 15 residues. For the CDR3, the DNA is TGCGCCAGCAGCTTGCTTGGGTTAGCGAGTAATGAGCAGTTCTTC. Its protein product is CASSLLGLASNEQFF.

V is TRBV7-7 and J is TRBJ1-5; 8 bases align to TRBD1. The CDR3 covers 17 residues. The germline V gene encodes CDR1 SSHAT and CDR2 FNYEAQ (reference sequence). Trimming at V came to 8 bases and at J to 5 bases, leaving 17 bases not matched to a gene. The CDR3 DNA reads TGTGCCAGCGCCGTAGGACAGGGTCACAAAATAGATCAGCCCCAGCATTTT. This sequence encodes CASAVGQGHKIDQPQHF.

V usage is TRBV29-1 and J usage is TRBJ2-3, with D tentatively TRBD2 (5 bases). CDR1 is SQVTM and CDR2 is ANQGSEA in the germline V gene. The CDR3 runs to 14 residues. V lost 2 bases and J lost 4, with 13 bases in between. The CDR3 nucleotides are TGCAGCGTTGAATTGGCCGGGCGGGCAGATACGCAGTATTTT. It specifies CSVELAGRADTQYF.

CDR3 loop: CAISESGTNNEQFF. CDR3 DNA: TGTGCCATCAGTGAGTCCGGGACAAACAATGAGCAGTTCTTC. J is TRBJ2-1 and V is TRBV10-3, with a weak D call TRBD1 (6 bases). V gave up 0 bases and J gave up 5 bases, with 8 bases separating them. The CDR3 totals 14 residues. The germline gives CDR1 ENHRY, CDR2 SYGVKD.

This chain joins TRBV29-1 and TRBJ1-2; tentative D call: TRBD1 (5 bases). Per the germline V gene, CDR1 is SQVTM and CDR2 is ANQGSEA. The CDR3 totals 11 residues. Trimming stripped 3 bases from V and 7 bases from J, with 9 bases between. CDR3 sequence reads: CSVEGVSGYTF. In DNA, the CDR3 is TGCAGCGTTGAGGGGGTGTCTGGCTACACCTTC.

The rearrangement links TRBV6-1 to TRBJ2-7; D possibly corresponds to TRBD2 (5 bases). The CDR3 has 12 amino acids. The V end lost 2 bases, the J end lost 4 bases, and 6 bases lay between the germline ends. Germline CDR1 and CDR2: MNHNS and SASEGT. CDR3 loop: CASSERGYEQYF. DNA of the CDR3: TGTGCCAGCAGTGAACGGGGTTACGAGCAGTACTTC.

The chain links TRBV28 to TRBJ1-5, with 7 bases lining up with TRBD1. The CDR3 consists of 15 residues. Per the germline V gene, CDR1 is MDHEN and CDR2 is SYDVKM. J lost 5 bases, V lost 5 bases, and 9 bases had no gene match. The CDR3 DNA reads as TGTGCCAGCAGTCAAGAAGACAGGGATGATCAGCCCCAGCATTTT. Amino acids: CASSQEDRDDQPQHF.

This chain uses TRBV11-3 with TRBJ1-4; D unclear. The CDR3 consists of 13 residues. V was trimmed by 5 bases and J by 5 bases, leaving 9 bases between them. CDR1 and CDR2 (germline): SGHNT, YENEEA. CDR3 in DNA: TGTGCCAGCAGCCCCCGGATGAATGAAAAACTGTTTTTT. Translated: CASSPRMNEKLFF.

CDR3 nucleotides: TGCAGCGTTGGGGGGGAAGCTAACTATGGCTACACCTTC. It translates to CSVGGEANYGYTF. The V gene is TRBV29-1, the J gene TRBJ1-2, with D possibly matching TRBD1 (5 bases). Trimming took 4 bases from V and 0 from J, leaving 9 bases between them. This CDR3 region has 13 residues. CDR1 and CDR2 (germline): SQVTM, ANQGSEA. Combining the CDR3 with reference TRBV29-1 and TRBJ1-2 gives the whole variable domain SAVISQKPSRDICQRGTSLTIQCQVDSQVTMMFWYRQQPGQSLTLIATANQGSEATYESGFVIDKFPISRPNLTFSTLTVSNMSPEDSSIYLCSVGGEANYGYTFGSGTRLTVV.

The J gene is TRBJ2-5, the V gene TRBV27; D tentatively fits TRBD1 or TRBD2 (8 bases each). This CDR3 region has 14 residues. The V end lost 8 bases, the J end lost 7 bases, and 20 bases lay between the germline ends. CDR1 MNHEY and CDR2 SMNVEV come from the germline V gene (reference sequence). CDR3 sequence (DNA): TGTGCCAGCCGCGGGGGGACAGGCGTACGGACCCAGTACTTC. Residues: CASRGGTGVRTQYF.

This chain uses TRBV19 with TRBJ1-5; 8 bases match TRBD1. Germline CDR1 and CDR2: LNHDA and SQIVND (reference sequence). This CDR3 comprises 18 residues. V was clipped by 5 bases and J by 9 bases; unmatched bases: 21. CDR3 coding DNA: TGTGCCAGTAGTCATATTAGGCTGTCGGACAGGGCCAGGGGGCCCCAGCATTTT. Its protein product is CASSHIRLSDRARGPQHF.

This rearrangement joins TRBV6-6 to TRBJ2-1, with TRBD2 identical over 14 bases. The CDR3 spans 14 residues. After removal of 7 bases from V and 9 bases from J, the junction contained 5 bases not matched to a gene. Germline V lookup: CDR1 MNHNY, CDR2 SVGAGI (reference sequence). DNA of the CDR3: TGTGCCAGCAAAGGGACTAGCGGGAGTGTTGAGCAGTTCTTC. Its protein is CASKGTSGSVEQFF.